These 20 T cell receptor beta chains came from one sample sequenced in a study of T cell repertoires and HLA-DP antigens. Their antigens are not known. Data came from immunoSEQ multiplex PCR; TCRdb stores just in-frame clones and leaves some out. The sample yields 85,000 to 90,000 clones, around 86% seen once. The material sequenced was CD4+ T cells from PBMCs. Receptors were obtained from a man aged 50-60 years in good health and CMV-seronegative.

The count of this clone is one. The CDR3 nucleotides read TGCGCCAGCAGCTTGAGTCTACTAGATGAGCAGTTCTTC. Translating it yields CASSLSLLDEQFF. The chain links TRBV5-1 to TRBJ2-1, with D possibly matching TRBD2 (5 bases). V lost 1 base, J lost 8 bases, and 10 bases lay in between. Per germline, CDR1 SGHRS and CDR2 YFSETQ. The CDR3 length is 13 residues.

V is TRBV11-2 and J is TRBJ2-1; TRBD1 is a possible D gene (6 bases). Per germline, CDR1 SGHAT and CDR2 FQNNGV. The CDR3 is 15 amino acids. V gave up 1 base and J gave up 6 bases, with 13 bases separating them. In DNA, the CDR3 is TGTGCCAGCAGCTTAGTGGGGGCAGGGACCAATGAGCAGTTCTTC. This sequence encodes CASSLVGAGTNEQFF.

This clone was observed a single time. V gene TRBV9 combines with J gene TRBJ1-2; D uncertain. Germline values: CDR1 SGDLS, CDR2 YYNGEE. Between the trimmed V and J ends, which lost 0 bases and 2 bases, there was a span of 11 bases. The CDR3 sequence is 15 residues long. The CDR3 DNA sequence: TGTGCCAGCAGCGTAGGTCGGGGTGGGAACTATGGCTACACCTTC. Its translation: CASSVGRGGNYGYTF.

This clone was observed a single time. CDR3 nucleotides: TGTGCTAGTGGCTCGGACAGCGGTAATGCTTTCTTT. Translation gives CASGSDSGNAFF. V gene TRBV12-5 combines with J gene TRBJ1-1, with D tentatively TRBD1 (6 bases). CDR1 is LGHNT, CDR2 FRNRAP, per germline. The CDR3 has 12 residues. The V end lost 6 bases, the J end lost 11 bases, and 16 bases lay between the germline ends.

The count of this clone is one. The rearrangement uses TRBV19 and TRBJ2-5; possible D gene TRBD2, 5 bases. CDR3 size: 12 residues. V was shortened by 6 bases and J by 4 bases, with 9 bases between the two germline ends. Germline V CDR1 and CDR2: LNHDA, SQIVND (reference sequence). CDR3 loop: CASSRRGETQYF. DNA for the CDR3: TGTGCCAGTAGCCGCCGGGGAGAGACCCAGTACTTC.

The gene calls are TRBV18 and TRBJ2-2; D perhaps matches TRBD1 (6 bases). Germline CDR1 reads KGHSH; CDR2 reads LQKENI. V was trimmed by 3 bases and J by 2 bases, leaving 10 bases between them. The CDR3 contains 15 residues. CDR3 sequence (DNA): TGTGCCAGCTCACCGGGACAATTCAACACCGGGGAGCTGTTTTTT. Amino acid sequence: CASSPGQFNTGELFF.

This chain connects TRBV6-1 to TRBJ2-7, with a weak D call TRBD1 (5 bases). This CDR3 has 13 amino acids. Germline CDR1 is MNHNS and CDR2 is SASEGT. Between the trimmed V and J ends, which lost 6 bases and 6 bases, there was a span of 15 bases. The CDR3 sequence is CASSGQGEGEQYF. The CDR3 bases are TGTGCCAGCAGCGGCCAGGGCGAAGGCGAGCAGTACTTC.

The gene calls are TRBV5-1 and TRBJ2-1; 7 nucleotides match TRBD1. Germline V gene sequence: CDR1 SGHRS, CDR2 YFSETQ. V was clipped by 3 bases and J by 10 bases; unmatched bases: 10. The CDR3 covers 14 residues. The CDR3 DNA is TGCGCCAGCAGCTCGACGCAGGGGGTCAGCGAGCAGTTCTTC. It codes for CASSSTQGVSEQFF.

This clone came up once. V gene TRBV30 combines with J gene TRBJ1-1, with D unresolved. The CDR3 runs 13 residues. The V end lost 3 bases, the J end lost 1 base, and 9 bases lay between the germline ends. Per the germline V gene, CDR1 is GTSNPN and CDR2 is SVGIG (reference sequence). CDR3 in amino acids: CAWRRTQNTEAFF. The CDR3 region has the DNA TGTGCCTGGAGGAGGACCCAGAACACTGAAGCTTTCTTT.

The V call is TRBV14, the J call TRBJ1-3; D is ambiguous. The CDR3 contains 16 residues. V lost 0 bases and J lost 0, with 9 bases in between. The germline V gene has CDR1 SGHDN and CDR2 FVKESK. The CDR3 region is CASSQDARLSGNTIYF. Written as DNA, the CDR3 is TGTGCCAGCAGCCAAGATGCCCGTCTCTCTGGAAACACCATATATTTT.

The CDR3 DNA reads TGTGCCAGCAGCACAGTGGGCTACAACTACGAGCAGTACTTC. Encoded protein: CASSTVGYNYEQYF. The chain joins TRBV7-8 to TRBJ2-7; the D is unclear. CDR3 length: 14 residues. Germline CDR1 is SGHVS and CDR2 is FQNEAQ. V was cut by 5 bases and J by 3 bases, with 14 bases left in between.

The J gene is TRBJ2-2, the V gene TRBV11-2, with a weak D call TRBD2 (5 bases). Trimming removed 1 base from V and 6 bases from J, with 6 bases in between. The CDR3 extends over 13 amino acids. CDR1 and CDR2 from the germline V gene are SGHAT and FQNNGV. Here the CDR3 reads CASSLGSAGELFF. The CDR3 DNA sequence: TGTGCCAGCAGCTTAGGTAGCGCCGGGGAGCTGTTTTTT.

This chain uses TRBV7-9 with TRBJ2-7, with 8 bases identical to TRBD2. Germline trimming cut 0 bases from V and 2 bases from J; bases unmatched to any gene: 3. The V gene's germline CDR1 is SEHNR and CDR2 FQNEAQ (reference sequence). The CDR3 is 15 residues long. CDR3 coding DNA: TGTGCCAGCAGCTTAGCCAGCGGGGGACCCTACGAGCAGTACTTC. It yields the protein CASSLASGGPYEQYF.

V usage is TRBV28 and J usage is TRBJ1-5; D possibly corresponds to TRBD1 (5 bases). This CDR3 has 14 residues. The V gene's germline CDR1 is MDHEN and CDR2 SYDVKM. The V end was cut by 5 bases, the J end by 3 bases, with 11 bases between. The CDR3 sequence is CASSHMGVNQPQHF. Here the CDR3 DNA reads TGTGCCAGCAGTCACATGGGGGTCAATCAGCCCCAGCATTTT.

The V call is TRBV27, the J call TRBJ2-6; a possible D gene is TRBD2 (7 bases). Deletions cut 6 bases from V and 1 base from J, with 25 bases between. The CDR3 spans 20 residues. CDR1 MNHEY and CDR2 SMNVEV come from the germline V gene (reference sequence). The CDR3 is CASRPLPRGGLGSGANVLTF. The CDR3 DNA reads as TGTGCCAGCAGACCGCTACCACGCGGGGGCTTGGGTTCTGGGGCCAACGTCCTGACTTTC.

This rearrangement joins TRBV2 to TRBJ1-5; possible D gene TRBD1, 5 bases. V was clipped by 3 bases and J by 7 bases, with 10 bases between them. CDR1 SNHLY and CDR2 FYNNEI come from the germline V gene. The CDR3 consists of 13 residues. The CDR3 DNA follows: TGTGCCAGCAGTGAGGGCCGGGGCCAGCCCCAGCATTTT. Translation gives CASSEGRGQPQHF.

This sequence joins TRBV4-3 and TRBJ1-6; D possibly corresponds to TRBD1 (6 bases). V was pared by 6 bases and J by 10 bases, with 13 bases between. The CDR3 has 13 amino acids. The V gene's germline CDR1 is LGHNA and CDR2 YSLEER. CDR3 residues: CASRSRGNSPLHF. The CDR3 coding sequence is TGCGCCAGCAGGTCCAGGGGCAACTCACCCCTCCACTTT.

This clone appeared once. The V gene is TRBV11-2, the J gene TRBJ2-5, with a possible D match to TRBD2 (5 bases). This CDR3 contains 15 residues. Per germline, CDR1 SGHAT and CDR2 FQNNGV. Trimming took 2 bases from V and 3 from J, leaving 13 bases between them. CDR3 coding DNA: TGTGCCAGCAGCTTATTTTCCAGGACTGAAGAGACCCAGTACTTC. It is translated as CASSLFSRTEETQYF.

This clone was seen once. The CDR3 sequence is CASSLARGDTEAFF. Written as DNA, the CDR3 is TGCGCCAGCAGCTTGGCCAGGGGAGACACTGAAGCTTTCTTT. The V gene is TRBV5-1, the J gene TRBJ1-1; maybe TRBD1 (6 bases). This CDR3 contains 14 residues. CDR1 and CDR2 (germline): SGHRS, YFSETQ. Trimming took 0 bases from V and 3 from J, leaving 9 bases between them. The full variable domain, with the rest looked up from reference TRBV5-1 and TRBJ1-1, is KAGVTQTPRYLIKTRGQQVTLSCSPISGHRSVSWYQQTPGQGLQFLFEYFSETQRNKGNFPGRFSGRQFSNSRSEMNVSTLELGDSALYLCASSLARGDTEAFFGQGTRLTVV.

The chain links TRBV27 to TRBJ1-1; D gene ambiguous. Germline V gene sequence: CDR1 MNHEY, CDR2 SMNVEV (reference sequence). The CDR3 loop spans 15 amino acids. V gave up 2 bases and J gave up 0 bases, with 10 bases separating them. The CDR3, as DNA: TGTGCCAGCAGTTTAGTCGTCAGTCTGAACACTGAAGCTTTCTTT. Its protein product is CASSLVVSLNTEAFF.